This T cell receptor beta chain was identified in a study of identical twins. General study points: Invariant MAIT and iNKT cells could partly confound zero-insertion analyses. Alpha sequences that were out-of-frame and twin-shared showed an excess of low generation probability. Fewer insertions were carried by abundant cord blood beta clonotypes, but none was seen in memory repertoires.

The germline V gene encodes CDR1 MNHNS and CDR2 SASEGT. Trimming left V 1 base short and J 2 bases short, with 9 bases between. This CDR3 has 15 residues. Template switching (which added a universal primer site) was used, and cDNA carried unique molecular identifiers. TCRdb reprocessed the 5' RACE reads via MiXCR and lists one record per CDR3 protein. The profile shows 1.5 million to 2 million distinct CDR3 sequences, less than 40% of them singletons. Notes on this clonotype: What it recognizes is unknown.

The V call is TRBV6-1, the J call TRBJ1-3; TRBD1 might be the D (5 bases). This receptor was taken from a newborn girl in good health. The specimen was cord blood. The CDR3 nucleotides are TGTGCCAGCAGTGAAGGGGCAGGGACTGGAAACACCATATATTTT. Protein sequence: CASSEGAGTGNTIYF.